The 16 T cell receptor beta chains below come from one sample, sequenced in a study of OX40 agonist ivuxolimab in advanced cancers. Clones were read by immunoSEQ multiplex PCR, and TCRdb kept only the in-frame ones, dropping some. The sample consists of about 77,000 clones, 87% of them appearing once. Specimen: CD4+ or CD8+ T cells sorted from blood, collected in a trial of the OX40 agonist ivuxolimab. Every receptor here comes from an adult with an advanced solid tumor such as melanoma, head and neck, liver or kidney cancer.

The chain employs TRBV28 and TRBJ2-7; 7 bases fit TRBD1. The ends lost 7 bases at V and 6 bases at J; junction bases unmatched: 9. Germline V CDR1 and CDR2: MDHEN, SYDVKM. The CDR3 has 13 amino acids. The CDR3 nucleotides read TGTGCCAGCAAAAACAGGGGAGTGATCGAGCAGTACTTC. It codes for CASKNRGVIEQYF.

V and J are TRBV5-6 and TRBJ1-5, with D possibly TRBD1 on 5 matching bases. V dropped 4 bases and J dropped 1 base, with 12 bases sitting between them. Germline values: CDR1 SGHDT, CDR2 YYEEEE. CDR3 length: 15 amino acids. Written as DNA, the CDR3 is TGTGCCAGCAGCCTAGACGGGGGGAGCAATCAGCCCCAGCATTTT. This sequence encodes CASSLDGGSNQPQHF.

This clone was seen more than once but under ten times. The rearrangement links TRBV4-3 to TRBJ1-1; TRBD1 aligns across 7 bases. The CDR3 spans 14 residues. V gave up 3 bases and J gave up 1 base; unmatched junction bases: 2. The germline V gene encodes CDR1 LGHNA and CDR2 YSLEER. Here the CDR3 reads CASSQGTENTEAFF. DNA for the CDR3: TGCGCCAGCAGCCAGGGGACAGAGAACACTGAAGCTTTCTTT.

The chain carries TRBV20-1 and TRBJ2-5; D not certain. Trimming cost V 0 bases and J 11 bases, with 10 bases left between them. Germline V lookup: CDR1 DFQATT, CDR2 SNEGSKA (reference sequence). The CDR3 loop spans 11 amino acids. CDR3 sequence (DNA): TGCAGTGCTAGAGATCTTACCCGGCAGTACTTC. Translating it yields CSARDLTRQYF.

This clone was detected only a few times. V is TRBV28 and J is TRBJ1-2; D gene ambiguous. This CDR3 region has 11 residues. V shed 5 bases and J shed 3 bases, with 4 bases lying between them. In germline, CDR1 is MDHEN, CDR2 SYDVKM. The CDR3 bases are TGTGCCAGCAGTCTTTACTATGGCTACACCTTC. Its translation is CASSLYYGYTF.

This chain connects TRBV5-1 to TRBJ2-1; 8 bases fit TRBD2. Germline CDR1 SGHRS, CDR2 YFSETQ. The CDR3 totals 14 residues. The V segment lost 7 bases and the J segment 4 bases; nucleotides outside the gene matches: 7. The CDR3 loop is CASGASGSYNEQFF. The CDR3 DNA reads TGCGCCAGCGGGGCTAGCGGGTCATACAATGAGCAGTTCTTC.

The chain links TRBV7-2 to TRBJ2-1; 7 bases align to TRBD2. Germline V gene lookup returns CDR1 SGHTA and CDR2 FQGNSA. The V gene end was trimmed by 5 bases and the J gene end by 3 bases; junction bases not matched to a gene: 7. The length of the CDR3 is 15 residues. The CDR3 loop reads CASSISTSDYNEQFF. The DNA for the CDR3 is TGTGCCAGCAGCATCTCCACTAGCGACTACAATGAGCAGTTCTTC.

The J gene is TRBJ2-2, the V gene TRBV19; weak D call: TRBD1 (6 bases). CDR1 and CDR2 from the germline V gene are LNHDA and SQIVND (reference sequence). The CDR3 totals 15 residues. Between the trimmed V and J ends, which lost 7 bases and 0 bases, there was a span of 12 bases. In DNA, the CDR3 is TGTGCCAGTACCCCCAGGGGTACGAACACCGGGGAGCTGTTTTTT. Translation: CASTPRGTNTGELFF.

This rearrangement joins TRBV6-1 to TRBJ2-7, with a tentative D call TRBD2 (5 bases). The CDR3 runs 13 residues. CDR1 and CDR2 (germline): MNHNS, SASEGT. V dropped 6 bases and J dropped 3 bases, with 12 bases sitting between them. This CDR3 is CASSLHGDYEQYF. CDR3 sequence (DNA): TGTGCCAGCAGCCTCCACGGGGACTACGAGCAGTACTTC.

The rearrangement uses TRBV2 and TRBJ2-2; no reliable D call. CDR3 length: 15 residues. Trimming removed 3 bases from V and 5 bases from J, with 13 bases in between. CDR1 is SNHLY, CDR2 FYNNEI, per germline. The CDR3, as DNA: TGTGCCAGCAGTGATAGTCTCCCCCTGACCGGGGAGCTGTTTTTT. Encoded protein: CASSDSLPLTGELFF.

This chain connects TRBV7-9 to TRBJ1-2; D is unclear. This CDR3 contains 13 residues. The germline gives CDR1 SEHNR, CDR2 FQNEAQ (reference sequence). V lost 5 bases and J lost 0, with 7 bases in between. Here the CDR3 DNA reads TGTGCCAGCAGCGCCGACACTAACTATGGCTACACCTTC. This encodes CASSADTNYGYTF.

This sequence joins TRBV6-5 and TRBJ1-4, with D possibly matching TRBD1 (5 bases). The CDR3 sequence is 16 residues long. V lost 0 bases and J 7 bases, leaving 15 bases between the germline ends. Germline CDR1 reads MNHEY; CDR2 reads SVGAGI. In DNA form, the CDR3 reads TGTGCCAGCAGTTACTCTAAGGGCACCCAGGGTGAAAAACTGTTTTTT. Amino acid sequence: CASSYSKGTQGEKLFF.

The chain combines TRBV2 with TRBJ2-3; TRBD2 matches at 12 bases. The CDR3 is 16 residues long. V trimming: 5 bases; J trimming: 2 bases; junction bases outside the gene matches: 5. Looked up from germline, CDR1 is SNHLY and CDR2 is FYNNEI. In DNA, the CDR3 is TGTGCCAGCAGTTCCGGGACTAGCGGGTTCACAGATACGCAGTATTTT. This encodes CASSSGTSGFTDTQYF.

The chain joins TRBV9 to TRBJ2-3; D is possibly TRBD1 or TRBD2 (5 bases each). The length of the CDR3 is 15 residues. V shed 5 bases and J shed 0 bases, with 13 bases lying between them. CDR1 SGDLS and CDR2 YYNGEE come from the germline V gene. The CDR3 bases are TGTGCCAGCAGGCCGGTAGGGACCAGCACAGATACGCAGTATTTT. It is translated as CASRPVGTSTDTQYF.

The chain uses TRBV28 and TRBJ1-1, with D uncertain. This CDR3 has 14 residues. Trimming took 3 bases from V and 4 from J, leaving 12 bases between them. The germline V gene has CDR1 MDHEN and CDR2 SYDVKM. The CDR3 DNA sequence: TGTGCCAGCAGTTTCCGGACTGTCACCACTGAAGCTTTCTTT. The encoded protein is CASSFRTVTTEAFF.

The chain uses TRBV28 and TRBJ2-1, with D hard to call. V lost 3 bases and J 4 bases, leaving 10 bases between the germline ends. The CDR3 length is 14 residues. CDR1 MDHEN and CDR2 SYDVKM come from the germline V gene. DNA for the CDR3: TGTGCCAGCAGTTTTAGGGCTACATACAATGAGCAGTTCTTC. Residues: CASSFRATYNEQFF.